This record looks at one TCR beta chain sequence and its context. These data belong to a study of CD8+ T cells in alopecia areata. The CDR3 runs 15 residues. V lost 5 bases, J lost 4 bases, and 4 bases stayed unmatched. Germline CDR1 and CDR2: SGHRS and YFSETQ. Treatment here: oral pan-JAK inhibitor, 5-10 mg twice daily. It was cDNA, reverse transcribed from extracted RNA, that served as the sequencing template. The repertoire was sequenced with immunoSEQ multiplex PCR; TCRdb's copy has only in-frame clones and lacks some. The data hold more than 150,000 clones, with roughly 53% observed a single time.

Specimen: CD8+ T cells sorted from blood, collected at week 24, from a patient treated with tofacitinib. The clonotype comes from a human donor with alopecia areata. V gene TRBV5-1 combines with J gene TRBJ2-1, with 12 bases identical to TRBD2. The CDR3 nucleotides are TGCGCCAGCAGACTTACTAGCGGGGGGTACAATGAGCAGTTCTTC. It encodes CASRLTSGGYNEQFF. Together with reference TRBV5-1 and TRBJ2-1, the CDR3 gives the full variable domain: KAGVTQTPRYLIKTRGQQVTLSCSPISGHRSVSWYQQTPGQGLQFLFEYFSETQRNKGNFPGRFSGRQFSNSRSEMNVSTLELGDSALYLCASRLTSGGYNEQFFGPGTRLTVL.